This T cell receptor beta chain emerged from a study of blood T cell repertoires in COVID-19. Study details: T cells, B-cell-depleted T cells, or PBMCs provided the cDNA or gDNA that served as material.

The table came from immunoSEQ multiplex PCR; TCRdb's copy has only in-frame clones and leaves some out. The table records approximately 26,000 clones, roughly 90% of them present only once. V was pared by 3 bases and J by 4 bases, with 13 bases between. CDR1 is SGHDT and CDR2 is YYEEEE in the germline V gene. This CDR3 spans 15 amino acids. The sequenced sample consisted of peripheral blood. V usage is TRBV5-6 and J usage is TRBJ2-2; a possible D gene is TRBD1 (6 bases). This clonotype was sampled from a woman aged 55-75 years with active COVID-19. CDR3 sequence reads: CASSSRTEITGELFF. In DNA, the CDR3 is TGTGCCAGCAGCTCCAGGACAGAAATCACCGGGGAGCTGTTTTTT.